This section outlines one TCR beta chain sequence together with its context. TCRdb reprocessed the 5' RACE reads via MiXCR and lists one record per CDR3 protein. The table shows 300,000 or so distinct CDR3 sequences, with less than 20% occurring only once. The germline V gene has CDR1 SNHLY and CDR2 FYNNEI. This CDR3 has 17 residues. V was shortened by 1 base and J by 3 bases, with 17 bases between the two germline ends. This specimen belongs to a study of T-cell memory formation after mild COVID-19. This TCR came from a man younger than 30 who had mild COVID-19 (a few samples of this study predate the infection). Cell type and time point are not known. Material: PBMCs or a T cell subset sorted from them (not recorded which). V and J are TRBV2 and TRBJ2-3, with D perhaps matching TRBD2 (6 bases). CDR3 amino acids: CASSEEYRAGITDTQYF. The CDR3 DNA reads TGTGCCAGCAGTGAAGAGTACCGAGCGGGTATTACAGATACGCAGTATTTT.